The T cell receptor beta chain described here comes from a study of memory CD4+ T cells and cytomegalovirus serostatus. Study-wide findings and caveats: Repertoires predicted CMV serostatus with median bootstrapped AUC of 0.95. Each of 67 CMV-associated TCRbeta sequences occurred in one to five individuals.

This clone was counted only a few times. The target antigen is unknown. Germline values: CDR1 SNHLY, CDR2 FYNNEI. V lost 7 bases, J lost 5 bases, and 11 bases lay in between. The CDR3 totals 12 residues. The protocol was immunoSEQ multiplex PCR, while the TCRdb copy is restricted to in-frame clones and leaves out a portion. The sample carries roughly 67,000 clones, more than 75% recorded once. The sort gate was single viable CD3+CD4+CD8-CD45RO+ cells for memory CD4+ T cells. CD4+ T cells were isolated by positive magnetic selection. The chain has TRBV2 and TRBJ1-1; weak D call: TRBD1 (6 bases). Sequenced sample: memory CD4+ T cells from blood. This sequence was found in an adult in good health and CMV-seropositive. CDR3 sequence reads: CASKGGWTEAFF. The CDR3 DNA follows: TGTGCCAGCAAGGGGGGTTGGACTGAAGCTTTCTTT.